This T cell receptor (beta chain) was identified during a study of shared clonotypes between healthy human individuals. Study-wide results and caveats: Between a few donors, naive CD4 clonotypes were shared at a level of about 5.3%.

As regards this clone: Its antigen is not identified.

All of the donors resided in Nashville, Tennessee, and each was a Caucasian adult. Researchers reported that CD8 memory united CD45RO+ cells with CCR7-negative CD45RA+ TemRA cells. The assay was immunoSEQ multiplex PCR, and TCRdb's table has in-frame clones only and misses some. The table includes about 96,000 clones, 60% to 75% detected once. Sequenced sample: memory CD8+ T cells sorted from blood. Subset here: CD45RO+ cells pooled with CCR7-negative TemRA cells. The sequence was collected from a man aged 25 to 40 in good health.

The chain's CDR3 is CASTKIWPGTDTQYF. The CDR3 nucleotides read TGTGCCAGCACCAAAATATGGCCAGGCACAGATACGCAGTATTTT. The chain employs TRBV6-5 and TRBJ2-3; D unresolved. From germline, CDR1 is MNHEY and CDR2 SVGAGI. V was shortened by 7 bases and J by 1 base, with 15 bases between the two germline ends. This CDR3 has 15 residues.